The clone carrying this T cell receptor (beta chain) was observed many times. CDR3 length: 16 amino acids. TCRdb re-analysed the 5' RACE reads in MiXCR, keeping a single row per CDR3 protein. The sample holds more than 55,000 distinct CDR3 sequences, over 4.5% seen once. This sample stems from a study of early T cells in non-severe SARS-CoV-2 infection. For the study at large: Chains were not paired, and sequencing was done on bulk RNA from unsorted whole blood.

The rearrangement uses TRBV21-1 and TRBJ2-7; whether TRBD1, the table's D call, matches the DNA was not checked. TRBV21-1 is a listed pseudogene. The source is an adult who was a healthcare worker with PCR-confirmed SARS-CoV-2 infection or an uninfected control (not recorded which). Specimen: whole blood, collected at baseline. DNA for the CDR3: TGTGCCAGCAACTCAGGGGGTCCACCGTCCTCCTACGAGCAGTACTTC. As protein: CASNSGGPPSSYEQYF.